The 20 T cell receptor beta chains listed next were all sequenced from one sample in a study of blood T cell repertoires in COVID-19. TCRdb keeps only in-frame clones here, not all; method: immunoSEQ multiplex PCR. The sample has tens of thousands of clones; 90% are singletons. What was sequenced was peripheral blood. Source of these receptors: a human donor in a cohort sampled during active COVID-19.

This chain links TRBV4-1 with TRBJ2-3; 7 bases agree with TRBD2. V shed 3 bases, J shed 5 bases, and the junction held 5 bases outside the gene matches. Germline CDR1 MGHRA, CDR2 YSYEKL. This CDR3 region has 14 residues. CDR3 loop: CASSHFSGVDTQYF. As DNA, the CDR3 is TGCGCCAGCAGCCATTTCAGCGGGGTAGATACGCAGTATTTT.

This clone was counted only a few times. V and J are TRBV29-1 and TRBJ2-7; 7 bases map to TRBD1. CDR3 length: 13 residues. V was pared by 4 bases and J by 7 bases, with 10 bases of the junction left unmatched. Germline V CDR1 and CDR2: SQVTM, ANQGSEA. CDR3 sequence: CSVGATGSREQYF. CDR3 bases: TGCAGCGTTGGAGCGACAGGGTCTCGGGAGCAGTACTTC.

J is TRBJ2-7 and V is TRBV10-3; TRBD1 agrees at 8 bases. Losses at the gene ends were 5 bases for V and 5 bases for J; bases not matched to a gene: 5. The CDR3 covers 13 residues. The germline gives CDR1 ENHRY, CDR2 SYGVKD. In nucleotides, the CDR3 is TGTGCCATCAGTCAGACAGGGGTTAACGAGCAGTACTTC. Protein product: CAISQTGVNEQYF.

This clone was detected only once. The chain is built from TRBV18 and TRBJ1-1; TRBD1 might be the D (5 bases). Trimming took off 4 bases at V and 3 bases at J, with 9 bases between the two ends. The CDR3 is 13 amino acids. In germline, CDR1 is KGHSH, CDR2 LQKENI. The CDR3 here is CASSRWGDTEAFF. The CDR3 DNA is TGTGCCAGCTCACGATGGGGGGACACTGAAGCTTTCTTT.

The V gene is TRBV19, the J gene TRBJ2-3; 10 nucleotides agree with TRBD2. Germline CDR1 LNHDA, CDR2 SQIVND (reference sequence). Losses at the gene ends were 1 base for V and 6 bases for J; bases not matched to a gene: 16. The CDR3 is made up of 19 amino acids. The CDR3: CASSIANLGLAKIKDTQYF. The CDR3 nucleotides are TGTGCCAGTAGTATAGCCAACTTGGGACTAGCGAAGATTAAGGATACGCAGTATTTT. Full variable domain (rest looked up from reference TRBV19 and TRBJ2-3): DGGITQSPKYLFRKEGQNVTLSCEQNLNHDAMYWYRQDPGQGLRLIYYSQIVNDFQKGDIAEGYSVSREKKESFPLTVTSAQKNPTAFYLCASSIANLGLAKIKDTQYFGPGTRLTVL.

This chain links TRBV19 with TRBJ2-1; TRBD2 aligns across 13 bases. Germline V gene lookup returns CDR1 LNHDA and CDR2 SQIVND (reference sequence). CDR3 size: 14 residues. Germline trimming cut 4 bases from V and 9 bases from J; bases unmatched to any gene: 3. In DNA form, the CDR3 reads TGTGCCAGTAGTACCCGACTAGCGGGAGGTGAGCAGTTCTTC. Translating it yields CASSTRLAGGEQFF.

The DNA of the CDR3 is TGTGCCAGCAGTTCAACGAACACCGGGGAGCTGTTTTTT. It encodes CASSSTNTGELFF. The chain employs TRBV28 and TRBJ2-2; D is uncertain. Germline CDR1 reads MDHEN; CDR2 reads SYDVKM. V was pared by 4 bases and J by 0 bases, with 3 bases between. The CDR3 extends over 13 amino acids.

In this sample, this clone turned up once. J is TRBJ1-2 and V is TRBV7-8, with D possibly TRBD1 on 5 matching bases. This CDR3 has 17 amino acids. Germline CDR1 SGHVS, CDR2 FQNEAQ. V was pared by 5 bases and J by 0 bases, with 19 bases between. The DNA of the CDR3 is TGTGCCAGCAGCCTACACCGGGGGGGTCAGGCTAACTATGGCTACACCTTC. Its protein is CASSLHRGGQANYGYTF.

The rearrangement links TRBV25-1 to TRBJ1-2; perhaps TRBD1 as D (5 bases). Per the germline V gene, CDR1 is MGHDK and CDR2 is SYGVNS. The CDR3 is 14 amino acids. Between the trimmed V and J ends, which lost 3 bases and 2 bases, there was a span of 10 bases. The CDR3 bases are TGTGCCAGCAGTGACCCGACAGTAAACTATGGCTACACCTTC. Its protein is CASSDPTVNYGYTF.

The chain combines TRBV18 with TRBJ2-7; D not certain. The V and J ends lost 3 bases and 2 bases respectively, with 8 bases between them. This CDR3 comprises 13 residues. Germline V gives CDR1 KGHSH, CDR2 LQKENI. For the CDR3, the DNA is TGTGCCAGCTCACCTGGAGTGGCCTACGAGCAGTACTTC. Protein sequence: CASSPGVAYEQYF.

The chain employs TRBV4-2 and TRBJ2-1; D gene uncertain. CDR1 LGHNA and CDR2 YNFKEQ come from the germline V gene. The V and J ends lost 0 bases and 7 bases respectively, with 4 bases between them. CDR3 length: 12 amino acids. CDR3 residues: CASSQDRNEQFF. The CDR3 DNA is TGTGCCAGCAGCCAAGATCGGAATGAGCAGTTCTTC.

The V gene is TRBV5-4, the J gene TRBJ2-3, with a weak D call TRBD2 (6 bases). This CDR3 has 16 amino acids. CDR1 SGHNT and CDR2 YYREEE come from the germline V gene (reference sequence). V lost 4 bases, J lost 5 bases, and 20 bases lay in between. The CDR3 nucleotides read TGTGCCAGCAGCCTTGGAGGGAGCGGGTTGGGAGATACGCAGTATTTT. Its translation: CASSLGGSGLGDTQYF.

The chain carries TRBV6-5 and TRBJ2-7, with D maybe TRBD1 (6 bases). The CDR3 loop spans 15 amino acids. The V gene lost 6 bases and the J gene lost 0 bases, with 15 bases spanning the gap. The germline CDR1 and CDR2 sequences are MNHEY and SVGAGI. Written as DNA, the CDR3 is TGTGCCAGCAGACCGGACAGATCGAGCTCCTACGAGCAGTACTTC. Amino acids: CASRPDRSSSYEQYF.

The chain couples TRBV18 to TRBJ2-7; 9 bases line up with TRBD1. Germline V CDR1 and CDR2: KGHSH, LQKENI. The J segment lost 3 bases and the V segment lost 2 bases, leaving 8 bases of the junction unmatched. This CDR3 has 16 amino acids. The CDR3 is CASSPAAATGGYEQYF. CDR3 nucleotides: TGTGCCAGCTCACCAGCGGCCGCGACAGGGGGCTACGAGCAGTACTTC.

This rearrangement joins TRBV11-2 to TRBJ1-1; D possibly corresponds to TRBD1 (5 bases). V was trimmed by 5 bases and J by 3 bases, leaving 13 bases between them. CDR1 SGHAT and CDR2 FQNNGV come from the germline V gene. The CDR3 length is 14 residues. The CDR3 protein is CASSPGGGDTEAFF. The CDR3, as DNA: TGTGCCAGCAGCCCGGGGGGAGGGGACACTGAAGCTTTCTTT.

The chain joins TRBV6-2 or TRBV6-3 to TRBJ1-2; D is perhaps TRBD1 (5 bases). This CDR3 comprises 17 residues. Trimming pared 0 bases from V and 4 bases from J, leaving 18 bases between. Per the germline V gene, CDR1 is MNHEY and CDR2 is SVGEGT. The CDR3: CASSYSLRGRFAYGYTF. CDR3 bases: TGTGCCAGCAGTTACTCGTTAAGGGGAAGATTCGCCTATGGCTACACCTTC.

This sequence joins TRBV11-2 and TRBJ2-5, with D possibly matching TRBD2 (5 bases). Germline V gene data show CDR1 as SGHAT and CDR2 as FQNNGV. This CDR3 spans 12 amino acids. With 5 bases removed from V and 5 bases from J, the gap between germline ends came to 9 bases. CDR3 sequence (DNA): TGTGCCAGCAGCCATACGGGGGAGACCCAGTACTTC. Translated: CASSHTGETQYF.

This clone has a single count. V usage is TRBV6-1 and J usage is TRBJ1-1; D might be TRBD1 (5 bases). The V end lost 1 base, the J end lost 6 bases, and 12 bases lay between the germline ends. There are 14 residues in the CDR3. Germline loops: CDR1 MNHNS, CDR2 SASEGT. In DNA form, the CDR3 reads TGTGCCAGCAGTGAAGGATGGGGACTCGCTGAAGCTTTCTTT. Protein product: CASSEGWGLAEAFF.

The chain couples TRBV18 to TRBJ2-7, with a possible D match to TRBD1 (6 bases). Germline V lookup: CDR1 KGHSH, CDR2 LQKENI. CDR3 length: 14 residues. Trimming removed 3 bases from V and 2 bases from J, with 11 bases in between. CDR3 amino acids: CASSPLDSAYEQYF. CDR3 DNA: TGTGCCAGCTCACCCCTGGACAGCGCCTACGAGCAGTACTTC.

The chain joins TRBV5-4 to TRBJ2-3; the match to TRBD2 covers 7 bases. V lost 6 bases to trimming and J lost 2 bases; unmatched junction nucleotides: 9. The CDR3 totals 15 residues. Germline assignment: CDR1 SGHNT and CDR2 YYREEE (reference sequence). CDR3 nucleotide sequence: TGTGCCAGCACCCAAGGGGAGGGGATCACAGATACGCAGTATTTT. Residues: CASTQGEGITDTQYF.